The clone carrying this T cell receptor (beta chain) was picked up a small number of times. The assay was immunoSEQ multiplex PCR, and TCRdb's table has in-frame clones only and misses some. The repertoire includes over 25,000 clones, less than 85% of them detected once, and roughly 18% sits in the top ten. Treatment in this sample: randomized to nivolumab then ipilimumab (arm A) or the reverse (arm B). Germline values: CDR1 MNHEY, CDR2 SMNVEV (reference sequence). J was trimmed by 4 bases and V by 5 bases; bases with no gene match: 10. The CDR3 is 16 amino acids. This specimen comes from a study of sequential checkpoint blockade in melanoma.

Sequenced here: CD8+ T cells sorted from blood (inferred from file names), sampled from a patient given nivolumab and ipilimumab in sequence. The rearrangement links TRBV27 to TRBJ2-3; 9 bases are shared with TRBD2. The TCR was taken from a human donor with melanoma. CDR3 in DNA: TGTGCCAGCAGTCCCCTTGCGGGAGGGTACCCAGATACGCAGTATTTT. Its protein product is CASSPLAGGYPDTQYF.